The 3 T cell receptor beta chains below come from one sample, sequenced in a study of beta chain features in type 1 diabetes. Their cognate antigens are unknown. Whole-study results and caveats: The study found moderately but significantly shorter TCRB CDR3s in all four CD4+ subsets of Type 1 diabetes patients.

Expressed TCRB transcripts were sequenced, since all the RNA that had been isolated was reverse transcribed. The protocol was immunoSEQ multiplex PCR, while the TCRdb copy is restricted to in-frame clones and leaves out a portion. The sample yields hundreds of thousands of clones, over 13% seen once. Input material: naive CD4+ T cells from blood. These receptors originate from a man aged 18 to 29 with type 1 diabetes.

For this clone: The identical CDR3 is also encoded by other nucleotide sequences in the sample. The CDR3 is CSVAGVMNTEAFF. CDR3 coding DNA: TGCAGCGTCGCGGGGGTCATGAACACTGAAGCTTTCTTT. The chain employs TRBV29-1 and TRBJ1-1; a weak D match, TRBD1 (5 bases). The CDR3 consists of 13 residues. Germline V gene sequence: CDR1 SQVTM, CDR2 ANQGSEA. Trimming shortened V by 6 bases and J by 0 bases, and 11 bases separated the two germline ends.

There are a few counts of this clone. This rearrangement joins TRBV29-1 to TRBJ1-4, with 9 bases identical to TRBD1. Germline assignment: CDR1 SQVTM and CDR2 ANQGSEA. The CDR3 runs to 12 residues. V was clipped by 6 bases and J by 7 bases; unmatched bases: 3. Here the CDR3 reads CSVGTGIEKLFF. The DNA of the CDR3 is TGCAGCGTCGGGACAGGGATTGAAAAACTGTTTTTT.

CDR3 amino acids: CSVEASSYNEQFF. CDR3 nucleotide sequence: TGCAGCGTTGAGGCCAGCTCCTACAATGAGCAGTTCTTC. The J gene is TRBJ2-1, the V gene TRBV29-1; D unresolved. The CDR3 has 13 residues. Germline CDR1 and CDR2: SQVTM and ANQGSEA. The germline V and J ends were trimmed by 3 bases and 0 bases, with 6 bases remaining between them.